Below, 30 T cell receptor beta chains from the same sample are listed, as sequenced in a study of OX40 agonist ivuxolimab in advanced cancers. The method was immunoSEQ multiplex PCR; TCRdb's version includes in-frame clones alone and lacks a portion of them. The sample holds 20,000 to 25,000 clones; almost 80% are singletons and the top ten take 13%. Sequenced material: CD4+ or CD8+ T cells sorted from blood, taken in a trial of the OX40 agonist ivuxolimab. These receptor sequences come from an adult with an advanced solid tumor such as melanoma, head and neck, liver or kidney cancer.

The chain uses TRBV5-1 and TRBJ2-7, with 10 bases lining up with TRBD2. This CDR3 has 15 residues. J lost 4 bases, V lost 0 bases, and 4 bases had no gene match. CDR1 and CDR2 from the germline V gene are SGHRS and YFSETQ. The CDR3 loop is CASSLGAGGQYEQYF. In nucleotides, the CDR3 is TGCGCCAGCAGCTTGGGAGCGGGGGGGCAATACGAGCAGTACTTC.

This chain links TRBV18 with TRBJ1-3; no clear D gene. Germline CDR1 KGHSH, CDR2 LQKENI. V lost 4 bases to trimming and J lost 4 bases, with 11 bases between them. This CDR3 is built from 14 residues. The CDR3 DNA follows: TGTGCCAGCTCACGCATTGTGGCAGGAAACACCATATATTTT. As protein: CASSRIVAGNTIYF. Based on the CDR3 plus reference TRBV18 and TRBJ1-3, the full variable domain is NAGVMQNPRHLVRRRGQEARLRCSPMKGHSHVYWYRQLPEEGLKFMVYLQKENIIDESGMPKERFSAEFPKEGPSILRIQQVVRGDSAAYFCASSRIVAGNTIYFGEGSWLTVV.

The V and J genes are TRBV5-1 and TRBJ2-5; 11 bases are shared with TRBD2. Looked up from germline, CDR1 is SGHRS and CDR2 is YFSETQ. The CDR3 totals 16 residues. J gave up 5 bases and V 0 bases, and 6 bases lay outside the gene matches. This chain's CDR3 is CASSLGLAGITETQYF. Written as DNA, the CDR3 is TGCGCCAGCAGCTTGGGACTAGCGGGGATTACGGAGACCCAGTACTTC.

V is TRBV29-1 and J is TRBJ1-5; D call uncertain. V was clipped by 5 bases and J by 5 bases, with 10 bases between them. The CDR3 extends over 12 amino acids. Germline V CDR1 and CDR2: SQVTM, ANQGSEA. Written as DNA, the CDR3 is TGCAGCGTTTCGGACGGGGATCAGCCCCAGCATTTT. It specifies CSVSDGDQPQHF.

The chain recombines TRBV9 with TRBJ1-1; D possibly corresponds to TRBD1 (5 bases). This CDR3 region has 14 residues. The germline gives CDR1 SGDLS, CDR2 YYNGEE. Trimming pared 4 bases from V and 4 bases from J, leaving 14 bases between. For the CDR3, the DNA is TGTGCCAGCAGCTCCCTCGGGACGGCCACTGAAGCTTTCTTT. Translated, it gives CASSSLGTATEAFF.

The V gene is TRBV28, the J gene TRBJ1-2; D is possibly TRBD1 (5 bases). The CDR3 length is 14 residues. Germline CDR1 and CDR2: MDHEN and SYDVKM. Trimming took 6 bases from V and 1 from J, leaving 12 bases between them. CDR3 in DNA: TGTGCCAGCAGCTCAGGGCGATTTAACTATGGCTACACCTTC. As protein: CASSSGRFNYGYTF.

In this sample, this clone turned up a few times. The V call is TRBV7-6, the J call TRBJ1-2; D remains ambiguous. Germline V gene lookup returns CDR1 SGHVS and CDR2 FNYEAQ. V lost 2 bases and J 5 bases, leaving 6 bases between the germline ends. The CDR3 extends over 12 amino acids. Here the CDR3 DNA reads TGTGCCAGCAGCTTATCTGGATATGGCTACACCTTC. It codes for CASSLSGYGYTF.

J is TRBJ2-1 and V is TRBV29-1; possibly TRBD2 for D (5 bases). The germline CDR1 and CDR2 sequences are SQVTM and ANQGSEA. This CDR3 has 12 amino acids. V was cut by 3 bases and J by 8 bases, with 11 bases left in between. CDR3 protein: CSVEEDSYEQFF. The CDR3, as DNA: TGCAGCGTTGAGGAGGACTCCTATGAGCAGTTCTTC.

This clone has only one observation. V usage is TRBV7-9 and J usage is TRBJ2-3; D not resolved. CDR3 length equals 14 residues. In germline, CDR1 is SEHNR, CDR2 FQNEAQ (reference sequence). V lost 0 bases to trimming and J lost 6 bases, with 10 bases between them. The chain's CDR3 is CASSLASVGDTQYF. The CDR3 DNA sequence: TGTGCCAGCAGCTTAGCTTCCGTGGGGGATACGCAGTATTTT.

The CDR3, as DNA: TGTGCCAGCAGTGAGTCAGCGGGGGACTACAATGAGCAGTTCTTC. This translates into CASSESAGDYNEQFF. The chain links TRBV6-1 to TRBJ2-1; 8 nucleotides match TRBD2. V trimming: 3 bases; J trimming: 3 bases; junction bases outside the gene matches: 4. The CDR3 contains 15 residues. The V gene's germline CDR1 is MNHNS and CDR2 SASEGT.

This clone was seen a few times. The gene calls are TRBV5-1 and TRBJ1-1; possibly TRBD1 for D (5 bases). With 2 bases removed from V and 3 bases from J, the gap between germline ends came to 17 bases. Germline loops: CDR1 SGHRS, CDR2 YFSETQ. This CDR3 spans 16 amino acids. The DNA of the CDR3 is TGCGCCAGCAGCTTCGCCCTGCTGGGAGGGGACACTGAAGCTTTCTTT. Translation gives CASSFALLGGDTEAFF.

A few counts support this clone. J is TRBJ1-3 and V is TRBV5-4; D gene uncertain. This CDR3 has 14 amino acids. The V gene lost 4 bases and the J gene lost 0 bases, with 8 bases spanning the gap. The germline V gene encodes CDR1 SGHNT and CDR2 YYREEE (reference sequence). The CDR3: CASSLWSSGNTIYF. The CDR3 nucleotides are TGTGCCAGCAGCCTCTGGAGCTCTGGAAACACCATATATTTT.

The CDR3 region has the DNA TGTGCCAGCAGCTTAGGACAGGCGGGAAACACCATATATTTT. Protein product: CASSLGQAGNTIYF. V and J are TRBV7-9 and TRBJ1-3; a weak D match, TRBD1 (6 bases). Germline V CDR1 and CDR2: SEHNR, FQNEAQ (reference sequence). The CDR3 length is 14 residues. Trimming left V 1 base short and J 4 bases short, with 8 bases between.

The chain is built from TRBV9 and TRBJ1-6; 7 bases align to TRBD1. This CDR3 region has 18 residues. Looked up from germline, CDR1 is SGDLS and CDR2 is YYNGEE. The V segment lost 3 bases and the J segment 6 bases; nucleotides outside the gene matches: 15. The CDR3: CASSDAGTAFGLNSPLHF. The DNA of the CDR3 is TGTGCCAGCAGCGACGCCGGGACAGCCTTCGGCCTTAATTCACCCCTCCACTTT.

The chain joins TRBV6-1 to TRBJ1-3; weak D call: TRBD1 (6 bases). Per the germline V gene, CDR1 is MNHNS and CDR2 is SASEGT. The CDR3 runs 16 residues. V was cut by 4 bases and J by 0 bases, with 13 bases left in between. CDR3 residues: CASSAVQGHSGNTIYF. The CDR3 nucleotides read TGTGCCAGCAGTGCGGTACAGGGACACTCTGGAAACACCATATATTTT.

The CDR3 loop reads CSVEGDALRDSYTEAFF. Written as DNA, the CDR3 is TGCAGCGTTGAAGGGGACGCTCTACGGGACAGTTACACTGAAGCTTTCTTT. The chain combines TRBV29-1 with TRBJ1-1; 7 positions match TRBD1. With 1 base clipped from V and 3 bases from J, the junction kept 14 bases outside the gene matches. Germline V gene lookup returns CDR1 SQVTM and CDR2 ANQGSEA. The CDR3 covers 17 residues.

The chain is built from TRBV5-6 and TRBJ1-2; unclear D gene. Germline V lookup: CDR1 SGHDT, CDR2 YYEEEE. Deletions cut 2 bases from V and 3 bases from J, with 11 bases between. This CDR3 comprises 14 residues. DNA for the CDR3: TGTGCCAGCAGCTTAGGACCCGGTCACTATGGCTACACCTTC. As protein: CASSLGPGHYGYTF.

The sample holds a few counts of this clone. The gene calls are TRBV4-2 and TRBJ1-6; D might be TRBD1 (5 bases). Trimming shortened V by 1 base and J by 4 bases, and 11 bases separated the two germline ends. The CDR3 spans 16 residues. CDR1 and CDR2 (germline): LGHNA, YNFKEQ. The CDR3 DNA reads as TGTGCCAGCAGCCAAGGGGGCGGAGCGTATAATTCACCCCTCCACTTT. Translation gives CASSQGGGAYNSPLHF.

In its sample, this clone was seen once. The CDR3 nucleotides are TGTGCCAGCAGTGGGGCATCCAACACCGGGGAGCTGTTTTTT. Translation: CASSGASNTGELFF. J is TRBJ2-2 and V is TRBV6-1, with no clear D. With 4 bases removed from V and 2 bases from J, the gap between germline ends came to 8 bases. Per the germline V gene, CDR1 is MNHNS and CDR2 is SASEGT. There are 14 residues in the CDR3.

The genes are TRBV19 and TRBJ2-2, with a weak D call TRBD2 (6 bases). CDR1 is LNHDA and CDR2 is SQIVND in the germline V gene (reference sequence). V was cut by 5 bases and J by 4 bases, with 17 bases left in between. The CDR3 covers 16 residues. CDR3: CASSLGGGVSTGELFF. CDR3 DNA sequence: TGTGCCAGTAGTCTCGGTGGAGGGGTTAGCACCGGGGAGCTGTTTTTT.

The rearrangement uses TRBV7-3 and TRBJ1-5; weak D call: TRBD1 (5 bases). This CDR3 spans 13 amino acids. Trimming shortened V by 9 bases and J by 0 bases, and 9 bases separated the two germline ends. Germline values: CDR1 SGHTA, CDR2 FQGTGA. The CDR3 region has the DNA TGTGCCAGTGGGACCGATAGCAATCAGCCCCAGCATTTT. Amino acids: CASGTDSNQPQHF.

This chain joins TRBV5-6 and TRBJ2-7; 9 bases map to TRBD1. V trimming: 0 bases; J trimming: 1 base; junction bases outside the gene matches: 2. The CDR3 totals 15 residues. The V gene's germline CDR1 is SGHDT and CDR2 YYEEEE. In nucleotides, the CDR3 is TGTGCCAGCAGCTTGGTCGGGACAGGGTCCTACGAGCAGTACTTC. It yields the protein CASSLVGTGSYEQYF.

This chain joins TRBV5-5 and TRBJ1-1; D might be TRBD1 (6 bases). The length of the CDR3 is 14 residues. CDR1 SGHKS and CDR2 YYEKEE come from the germline V gene (reference sequence). The V end was cut by 0 bases, the J end by 6 bases, with 12 bases between. As DNA, the CDR3 is TGTGCCAGCAGCTTGGAGGACAGTTCCCCTGAAGCTTTCTTT. Its protein product is CASSLEDSSPEAFF.

This chain links TRBV7-3 with TRBJ1-4; a possible D gene is TRBD1 (5 bases). The V end lost 2 bases, the J end lost 1 base, and 11 bases lay between the germline ends. CDR1 SGHTA and CDR2 FQGTGA come from the germline V gene. The CDR3 length is 16 residues. The CDR3 bases are TGTGCCAGCAGCTTACACGGGGGAGGAACTAATGAAAAACTGTTTTTT. This gives the protein CASSLHGGGTNEKLFF.

This chain joins TRBV7-3 and TRBJ2-1; 15 positions agree with TRBD2. Germline loops: CDR1 SGHTA, CDR2 FQGTGA. The junction had 6 bases not matched to a gene; V was cut back by 4 bases and J by 2 bases. This CDR3 contains 18 residues. Here the CDR3 DNA reads TGTGCCAGCAGCTCCTCCGGGACTAGCGGGGGGACCTACAATGAGCAGTTCTTC. The encoded protein is CASSSSGTSGGTYNEQFF. Looking up the rest from reference TRBV7-3 and TRBJ2-1 gives the full variable domain: GAGVSQTPSNKVTEKGKYVELRCDPISGHTALYWYRQSLGQGPEFLIYFQGTGAADDSGLPNDRFFAVRPEGSVSTLKIQRTERGDSAVYLCASSSSGTSGGTYNEQFFGPGTRLTVL.

The CDR3 region is CAGSEQGGNQPQHF. CDR3 sequence (DNA): TGTGCCGGGTCGGAACAGGGTGGCAATCAGCCCCAGCATTTT. The J gene is TRBJ1-5, the V gene TRBV6-1; perhaps TRBD1 as D (6 bases). CDR1 MNHNS and CDR2 SASEGT come from the germline V gene. V was pared by 11 bases and J by 2 bases, with 16 bases between. This CDR3 contains 14 residues.

The CDR3 DNA sequence: TGTGCCAGCAGCCCACTAGCGGTACGGGGGGAGTACGAGCAGTACTTC. This translates into CASSPLAVRGEYEQYF. J is TRBJ2-5 and V is TRBV4-2; 8 bases align to TRBD2. With the DNA end fitting TRBJ2-7 better, the J assignment may be wrong. This CDR3 has 16 amino acids. Germline V gene lookup returns CDR1 LGHNA and CDR2 YNFKEQ.

The chain uses TRBV6-5 and TRBJ1-3; TRBD1 agrees at 7 bases. Germline CDR1 and CDR2: MNHEY and SVGAGI. The CDR3 extends over 16 amino acids. The junction had 6 bases not matched to a gene; V was cut back by 2 bases and J by 2 bases. CDR3 nucleotide sequence: TGTGCCAGCAGTTACCCGGCGACAGGGCCTGGAAACACCATATATTTT. Protein: CASSYPATGPGNTIYF.

The J gene is TRBJ1-1, the V gene TRBV6-5; unclear D gene. Per the germline V gene, CDR1 is MNHEY and CDR2 is SVGAGI. V gave up 2 bases and J gave up 4 bases, with 8 bases separating them. The CDR3 sequence is 13 residues long. Written as DNA, the CDR3 is TGTGCCAGCAGTTACCCCGGTGGCACTGAAGCTTTCTTT. Amino acid sequence: CASSYPGGTEAFF.

The rearrangement uses TRBV11-3 and TRBJ2-7, with 8 bases identical to TRBD2. After removal of 5 bases from V and 4 bases from J, the junction contained 4 bases not matched to a gene. The CDR3 is 13 amino acids. CDR1 SGHNT and CDR2 YENEEA come from the germline V gene. The CDR3 DNA sequence: TGTGCCAGCAGCCTTTCGGGGGGGTACGAGCAGTACTTC. This translates into CASSLSGGYEQYF.